The 2 T cell receptor beta chains in this list originate from one sample, sequenced in a study of T cells in Graves' hyperthyroidism and ophthalmopathy. From RNA transcripts, TCR beta CDR3 regions were amplified. Initially, a first-round RT-PCR of the TCR CDR3 employed the HTBI primer set. TCRdb recomputed calls from the multiplex PCR reads with MiXCR, one row per CDR3 protein. The data show a few hundred thousand distinct CDR3 sequences, with 20% seen just once and roughly 29% held by the top ten. Sequencing used blood. The receptor source for this set is a young man with Graves' hyperthyroidism.

This clonotype was seen at least ten times. This rearrangement joins TRBV24-1 to TRBJ2-7; 7 bases map to TRBD1. The CDR3 contains 15 residues. Per germline, CDR1 KGHDR and CDR2 SFDVKD. The V segment lost 0 bases and the J segment 1 base; nucleotides outside the gene matches: 2. This CDR3 is CATSDLPGQSYEQYF. For the CDR3, the DNA is TGTGCCACCAGTGATTTGCCGGGACAGTCCTACGAGCAGTACTTC.

This clonotype has ten or more counts. The chain links TRBV9 to TRBJ2-5; D uncertain. Trimming cost V 6 bases and J 5 bases, with 14 bases left between them. Germline values: CDR1 SGDLS, CDR2 YYNGEE. The CDR3 totals 13 residues. CDR3 loop: CASNTMVDETQYF. DNA for the CDR3: TGTGCCAGCAATACTATGGTAGATGAGACCCAGTACTTC.